This T cell receptor (beta chain) came from a study of beta chain features in type 1 diabetes. CDR1 and CDR2 (germline): SGHDT, YYEEEE. V was pared by 9 bases and J by 7 bases, with 23 bases between. CDR3 length: 15 amino acids. Purity above 98% was achieved in all sorted populations. Sequencing targeted expressed TCRB transcripts, as all isolated RNA had been reverse transcribed. The method was immunoSEQ multiplex PCR; TCRdb's version includes in-frame clones alone and lacks a portion of them. The sample carries about 620,000 clones, around 16% recorded once. Overall study findings and caveats: TCRB repertoires of naive, central memory and Treg cells appeared more similar among patients than among healthy donors. Type 1 diabetes patients had moderately but significantly shorter TCRB CDR3s in all four CD4+ subsets.

This clone was seen a handful of times. Its specificity is not known. This sequence originates from a man between 18 and 29 years old in good health. The rearrangement uses TRBV5-6 and TRBJ2-1; D is undetermined. The sequencing input was naive CD4+ T cells from blood. The CDR3 region is CANPHKQPLENEQFF. In nucleotides, the CDR3 is TGTGCCAATCCTCATAAACAGCCCCTCGAAAATGAGCAGTTCTTC.